This T cell receptor beta chain is from a study of blood T cell repertoires in COVID-19. Profiled with immunoSEQ multiplex PCR; TCRdb holds only in-frame clones, not every one. Here the sample spans about 300,000 clones, about 83% being singletons. The CDR3 extends over 15 amino acids. Germline V gene sequence: CDR1 SGHTA, CDR2 FQGTGA. V dropped 1 base and J dropped 8; count of bases not matched to a gene: 8. The source is a woman between 45 and 65 years old who had recovered from COVID-19. The genes are TRBV7-3 and TRBJ1-2; 9 bases match TRBD1. Sequences were obtained from peripheral blood. The chain's CDR3 is CASSLNPGQGSGYTF. In DNA form, the CDR3 reads TGTGCCAGCAGCTTAAATCCCGGACAGGGGAGCGGCTACACCTTC.